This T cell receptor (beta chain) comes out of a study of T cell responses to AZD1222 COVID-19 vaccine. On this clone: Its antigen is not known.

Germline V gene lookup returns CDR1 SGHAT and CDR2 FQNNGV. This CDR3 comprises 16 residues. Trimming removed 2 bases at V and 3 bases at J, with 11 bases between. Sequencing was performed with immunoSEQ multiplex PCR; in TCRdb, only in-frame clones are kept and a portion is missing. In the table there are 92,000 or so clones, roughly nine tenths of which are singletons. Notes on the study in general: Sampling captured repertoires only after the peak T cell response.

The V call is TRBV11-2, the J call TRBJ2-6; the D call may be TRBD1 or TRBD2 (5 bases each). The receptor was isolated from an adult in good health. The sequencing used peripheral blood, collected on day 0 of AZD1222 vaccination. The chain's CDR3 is CASSLRGADGANVLTF. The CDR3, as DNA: TGTGCCAGCAGCTTAAGAGGGGCTGATGGGGCCAACGTCCTGACTTTC.